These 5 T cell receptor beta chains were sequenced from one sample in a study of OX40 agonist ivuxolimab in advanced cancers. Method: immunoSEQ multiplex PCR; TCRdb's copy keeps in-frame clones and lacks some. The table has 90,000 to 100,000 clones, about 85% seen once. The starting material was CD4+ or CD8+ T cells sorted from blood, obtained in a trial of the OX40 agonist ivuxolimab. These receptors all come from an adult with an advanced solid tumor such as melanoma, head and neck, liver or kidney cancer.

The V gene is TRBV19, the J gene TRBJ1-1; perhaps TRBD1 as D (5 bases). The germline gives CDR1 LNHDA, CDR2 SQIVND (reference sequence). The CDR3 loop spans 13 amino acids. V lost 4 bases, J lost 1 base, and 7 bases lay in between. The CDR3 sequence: CASSSQGNTEAFF. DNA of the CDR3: TGTGCCAGTAGTAGCCAGGGGAACACTGAAGCTTTCTTT.

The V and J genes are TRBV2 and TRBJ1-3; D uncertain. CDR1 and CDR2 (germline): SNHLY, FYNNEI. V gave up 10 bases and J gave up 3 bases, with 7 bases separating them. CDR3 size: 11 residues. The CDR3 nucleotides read TGTGCCACCGGCGGTGGAAACACCATATATTTT. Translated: CATGGGNTIYF. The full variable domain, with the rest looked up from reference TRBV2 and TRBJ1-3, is EPEVTQTPSHQVTQMGQEVILRCVPISNHLYFYWYRQILGQKVEFLVSFYNNEISEKSEIFDDQFSVERPDGSNFTLKIRSTKLEDSAMYFCATGGGNTIYFGEGSWLTVV.

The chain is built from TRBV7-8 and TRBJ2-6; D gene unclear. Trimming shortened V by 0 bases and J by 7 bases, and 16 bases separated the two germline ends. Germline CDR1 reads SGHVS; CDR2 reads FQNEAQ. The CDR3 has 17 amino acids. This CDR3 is CASSLARRSLGANVLTF. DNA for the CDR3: TGTGCCAGCAGCTTAGCGAGGAGATCTCTGGGTGCCAACGTCCTGACTTTC.

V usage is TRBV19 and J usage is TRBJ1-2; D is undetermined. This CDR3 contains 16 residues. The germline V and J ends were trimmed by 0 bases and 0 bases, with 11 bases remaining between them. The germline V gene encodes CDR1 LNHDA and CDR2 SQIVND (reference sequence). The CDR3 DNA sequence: TGTGCCAGTAGTATAGAAGCTGGAGAAGCTAACTATGGCTACACCTTC. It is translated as CASSIEAGEANYGYTF.

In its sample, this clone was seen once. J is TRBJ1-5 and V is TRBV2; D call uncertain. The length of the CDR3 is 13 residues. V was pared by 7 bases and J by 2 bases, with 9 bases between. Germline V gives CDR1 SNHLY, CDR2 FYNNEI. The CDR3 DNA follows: TGTGCCAGCAAGACCGGGGGCAATCAGCCCCAGCATTTT. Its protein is CASKTGGNQPQHF.